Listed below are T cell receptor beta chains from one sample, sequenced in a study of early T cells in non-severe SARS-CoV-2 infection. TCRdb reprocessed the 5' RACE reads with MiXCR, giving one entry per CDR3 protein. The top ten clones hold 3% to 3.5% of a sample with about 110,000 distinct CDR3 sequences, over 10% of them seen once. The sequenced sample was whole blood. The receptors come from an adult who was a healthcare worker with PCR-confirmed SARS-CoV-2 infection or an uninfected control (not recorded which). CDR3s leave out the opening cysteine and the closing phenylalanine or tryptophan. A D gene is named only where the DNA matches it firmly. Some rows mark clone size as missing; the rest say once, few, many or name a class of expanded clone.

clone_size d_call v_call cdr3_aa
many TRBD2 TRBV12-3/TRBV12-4 ASSPPVPGLAPDTQY
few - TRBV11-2 ASSLGTGYNQPQH
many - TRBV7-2 ASRFPGTPGGNTIY
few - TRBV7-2 ASSLKPGPYEQY
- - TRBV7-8 ASSERVVETQY
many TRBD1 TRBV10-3 AISDPDRVTHSYEQY
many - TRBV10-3 AISGTGYGDEQY
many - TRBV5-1 ASKRTDLAKNIQY
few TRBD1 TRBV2 ASSDVGQGNDNRLF
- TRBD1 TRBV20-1 SARGDRGNYGYT